This TCR beta chain was sequenced for a study of blood T cell repertoires in COVID-19. For the study at large: There were acute and convalescent COVID-19 samples, and they came from the United States, Italy and Spain. Sources were T cells, B-cell-depleted T cells, or PBMCs; the material itself was cDNA or gDNA.

Profiling relied on immunoSEQ multiplex PCR, and the TCRdb table lists in-frame clones only, not all of them. The table shows roughly 250,000 clones, with roughly 79% occurring only once. V lost 7 bases and J 5 bases, leaving 14 bases between the germline ends. CDR1 MNHEY and CDR2 SVGAGI come from the germline V gene. This CDR3 has 13 residues. Sequenced input: peripheral blood. The V and J genes are TRBV6-5 and TRBJ1-2; a weak D match, TRBD1 (6 bases). This clonotype was obtained from a woman aged 55-70 years with active or convalescent COVID-19. The CDR3 sequence is CASNPDSDYGYTF. In DNA form, the CDR3 reads TGTGCCAGCAATCCGGACAGTGATTATGGCTACACCTTC.